The source of this T cell receptor beta chain is a study of blood T cell repertoires in COVID-19. Repertoires were generated with immunoSEQ multiplex PCR, while TCRdb's copy carries only in-frame clones and drops some. Of about 330,000 clones in the sample, roughly 88% were seen once. CDR1 is LNHDA, CDR2 SQIVND, per germline (reference sequence). This CDR3 has 17 amino acids. Unmatched junction bases numbered 5, after V lost 3 bases and J lost 0 bases. The V gene is TRBV19, the J gene TRBJ2-1, with TRBD2 identical over 10 bases. Input material: peripheral blood. This TCR came from a woman between 50 and 59 years old with active or convalescent COVID-19. The CDR3 is CASSITSGAFSYNEQFF. In DNA, the CDR3 is TGTGCCAGTAGTATCACTAGCGGGGCCTTCTCCTACAATGAGCAGTTCTTC.